The 28 T cell receptor beta chains presented below share a single source sample, sequenced in a study of CD8 T cells in ankylosing spondylitis. Their specific antigens are unknown. Study results and limitations: A motif in TCR beta, a set of 8 or 9 highly homologous variants, appeared characteristic of ankylosing spondylitis blood.

Using its own MiXCR run on the 5' RACE reads, TCRdb lists one record per CDR3 protein. The sample lists about 840,000 distinct CDR3 sequences, 12% occurring once. Sequencing was carried out using blood, either unsorted or a sorted T cell fraction (not recorded which). The source is a male donor with ankylosing spondylitis.

This clonotype was counted only a few times. The genes are TRBV28 and TRBJ1-1; no firm D call. This CDR3 is 14 amino acids long. Germline assignment: CDR1 MDHEN and CDR2 SYDVKM. V was pared by 7 bases and J by 4 bases, with 16 bases between. The CDR3 here is CASKALGGLTEAFF. The CDR3 DNA is TGTGCCAGCAAAGCTTTAGGTGGCCTCACTGAAGCTTTCTTT.

Regarding this clonotype: Relative to the germline gene, one junction end is altered; a read error may explain this. The chain carries TRBV5-1 and TRBJ1-2, with D perhaps matching TRBD1 (5 bases). Germline CDR1 and CDR2: SGHRS and YFSETQ. The CDR3 is made up of 11 amino acids. CDR3 sequence: CASTLGDGYTF. The DNA for the CDR3 is TGCGCCAGCACCTTGGGGGATGGCTACACCTTC.

This clonotype has just a few counts. The V gene is TRBV7-2, the J gene TRBJ2-7, with 8 nucleotides matching TRBD1. Per germline, CDR1 SGHTA and CDR2 FQGNSA. J gave up 2 bases and V 5 bases, and 8 bases lay outside the gene matches. CDR3 size: 15 residues. The CDR3 loop reads CASSPPTGGTYEQYF. For the CDR3, the DNA is TGTGCCAGCAGCCCCCCCACAGGGGGGACCTACGAGCAGTACTTC.

The V call is TRBV7-9, the J call TRBJ2-7; the D gene is possibly TRBD2 (6 bases). The CDR3 length is 14 residues. V was clipped by 7 bases and J by 6 bases, with 19 bases between them. Germline loops: CDR1 SEHNR, CDR2 FQNEAQ (reference sequence). This chain's CDR3 is CASTEAGGNGEQYF. Here the CDR3 DNA reads TGTGCCAGCACCGAGGCTGGGGGGAACGGCGAGCAGTACTTC.

There are a few counts of this clonotype. V usage is TRBV20-1 and J usage is TRBJ2-3, with no clear D. CDR1 is DFQATT, CDR2 SNEGSKA, per germline (reference sequence). The germline V and J ends were trimmed by 6 bases and 2 bases, with 9 bases remaining between them. The CDR3 runs to 12 residues. In DNA, the CDR3 is TGCAGTGCAGGCTATGCCACAGATACGCAGTATTTT. Translated: CSAGYATDTQYF.

There are a few counts of this clonotype. The J gene is TRBJ1-5, the V gene TRBV20-1; D remains unclear. Germline V gives CDR1 DFQATT, CDR2 SNEGSKA (reference sequence). The V and J ends lost 6 bases and 0 bases respectively, with 9 bases between them. The CDR3 extends over 13 amino acids. The CDR3: CSARSHSNQPQHF. CDR3 nucleotides: TGCAGTGCCCGGTCTCATAGCAATCAGCCCCAGCATTTT.

The rearrangement uses TRBV11-1 and TRBJ2-3; no firm D call. Trimming stripped 5 bases from V and 6 bases from J, with 12 bases between. CDR3 length equals 13 residues. CDR1 and CDR2 from the germline V gene are SGHAT and FQDESV (reference sequence). DNA for the CDR3: TGTGCCAGCAGCACGAACTCGGCGGATACGCAGTATTTT. It specifies CASSTNSADTQYF.

This clonotype was counted ten times or more. The chain links TRBV7-9 to TRBJ1-4; no clear D gene. This CDR3 is built from 13 residues. Germline CDR1 reads SEHNR; CDR2 reads FQNEAQ (reference sequence). V was cut by 5 bases and J by 7 bases, with 11 bases left in between. The CDR3 nucleotides read TGTGCCAGCAGCCAAGCCGCGGGTGAAAAACTGTTTTTT. The encoded protein is CASSQAAGEKLFF.

This clonotype was observed many times. This chain connects TRBV12-3 or TRBV12-4 to TRBJ1-5; D not resolved. Deletions cut 6 bases from V and 4 bases from J, with 4 bases between. The CDR3 loop spans 11 amino acids. CDR3 protein: CASSDNQPQHF. The CDR3 region has the DNA TGTGCCAGCAGCGATAATCAGCCCCAGCATTTT.

The chain has TRBV30 and TRBJ2-2; D gene uncertain. Germline CDR1 is GTSNPN and CDR2 is SVGIG (reference sequence). The CDR3 has 15 amino acids. Trimming took off 4 bases at V and 3 bases at J, with 15 bases between the two ends. The DNA of the CDR3 is TGTGCCTGGATGCCTGGGCAGTGGTACACCGGGGAGCTGTTTTTT. Translation gives CAWMPGQWYTGELFF.

The rearrangement links TRBV28 to TRBJ1-5; 10 bases align to TRBD1. V was pared by 1 base and J by 4 bases, with 4 bases of the junction left unmatched. This CDR3 has 16 amino acids. Germline V gives CDR1 MDHEN, CDR2 SYDVKM. The CDR3 reads CASSLSGTGANQPQHF. In DNA, the CDR3 is TGTGCCAGCAGTTTATCCGGGACAGGGGCGAATCAGCCCCAGCATTTT.

This clonotype was recorded a few times. The rearrangement joins TRBV7-2 to TRBJ1-6; 9 bases line up with TRBD1. Germline assignment: CDR1 SGHTA and CDR2 FQGNSA. V gave up 4 bases and J gave up 9 bases; unmatched junction bases: 13. The CDR3 is 17 residues long. CDR3 nucleotide sequence: TGTGCCAGCAGCTCCGGGCCCACAGGGGGCTCAGTTTCACCCCTCCACTTT. Protein: CASSSGPTGGSVSPLHF.

This clonotype has just a few counts. V is TRBV10-1 and J is TRBJ1-4; perhaps TRBD1 as D (5 bases). The ends were cut back, 0 bases at V and 5 bases at J, with 13 bases in the middle. The length of the CDR3 is 16 residues. The germline gives CDR1 WNHNN, CDR2 SYGVQD (reference sequence). Here the CDR3 DNA reads TGCGCCAGCAGTGAGTCGAAGGCAGGGAAGAATGAAAAACTGTTTTTT. Encoded protein: CASSESKAGKNEKLFF.

There are many counts of this clonotype. The chain links TRBV11-2 to TRBJ2-1; TRBD1 or TRBD2 may be the D gene (5 bases each). The V end was cut by 3 bases, the J end by 0 bases, with 15 bases between. Looked up from germline, CDR1 is SGHAT and CDR2 is FQNNGV. The CDR3 runs 17 residues. CDR3 region: CASSFGVAGSSYNEQFF. CDR3 coding DNA: TGTGCCAGCAGCTTTGGGGTGGCAGGGAGCTCCTACAATGAGCAGTTCTTC.

This clonotype came up a few times. V and J are TRBV20-1 and TRBJ2-1, with D perhaps matching TRBD1 (6 bases). The CDR3 runs 16 residues. V lost 2 bases and J 5 bases, leaving 19 bases between the germline ends. CDR1 DFQATT and CDR2 SNEGSKA come from the germline V gene (reference sequence). CDR3 sequence reads: CSARSGGAAYHNEQFF. For the CDR3, the DNA is TGCAGTGCTAGATCTGGGGGCGCAGCTTATCACAATGAGCAGTTCTTC.

The chain joins TRBV18 to TRBJ2-1, with 8 bases matching TRBD1. V lost 3 bases and J lost 6; bases outside the gene matches: 7. Germline V CDR1 and CDR2: KGHSH, LQKENI. The CDR3 totals 15 residues. CDR3 bases: TGTGCCAGCTCACCCCGAAGGACAGGGACCAATGAGCAGTTCTTC. The encoded protein is CASSPRRTGTNEQFF.

This clonotype came up a few times. CDR3 residues: CASGLVDRNEQFF. The CDR3 DNA reads as TGTGCTAGTGGTTTGGTCGACAGGAATGAGCAGTTCTTC. V and J are TRBV12-5 and TRBJ2-1, with a tentative D call TRBD1 (6 bases). The V end lost 0 bases, the J end lost 7 bases, and 7 bases lay between the germline ends. The length of the CDR3 is 13 residues. Germline V CDR1 and CDR2: LGHNT, FRNRAP. The variable domain in full, with the rest retrieved from reference TRBV12-5 and TRBJ2-1, is DARVTQTPRHKVTEMGQEVTMRCQPILGHNTVFWYRQTMMQGLELLAYFRNRAPLDDSGMPKDRFSAEMPDATLATLKIQPSEPRDSAVYFCASGLVDRNEQFFGPGTRLTVL.

V is TRBV6-2 or TRBV6-3 and J is TRBJ2-1, with 8 bases identical to TRBD1. The trim removed 4 bases at V and 9 bases at J, leaving 8 bases unmatched. Germline V gene data show CDR1 as MNHEY and CDR2 as SVGEGT. The CDR3 is 14 residues long. The DNA of the CDR3 is TGTGCCAGCAGTTCCGTCGGACAGGGTACTGAGCAGTTCTTC. It codes for CASSSVGQGTEQFF.

This chain links TRBV28 with TRBJ2-7; no firm D call. The CDR3 sequence is 13 residues long. Germline V lookup: CDR1 MDHEN, CDR2 SYDVKM. V was clipped by 5 bases and J by 3 bases, with 11 bases between them. The CDR3 sequence is CASSPRIDYEQYF. The CDR3 nucleotides are TGTGCCAGCAGTCCCAGGATCGACTACGAGCAGTACTTC. Complete variable domain (other parts from reference TRBV28 and TRBJ2-7): DVKVTQSSRYLVKRTGEKVFLECVQDMDHENMFWYRQDPGLGLRLIYFSYDVKMKEKGDIPEGYSVSREKKERFSLILESASTNQTSMYLCASSPRIDYEQYFGPGTRLTVT.

This clonotype has ten or more counts. The J gene is TRBJ2-7, the V gene TRBV7-2; 10 nucleotides match TRBD2. V shed 5 bases and J 3 bases; nucleotides not matched to a gene: 4. Germline V gene sequence: CDR1 SGHTA, CDR2 FQGNSA. This CDR3 contains 14 residues. CDR3 in DNA: TGTGCCAGCAGCACCCGGACTAGCGGCTACGAGCAGTACTTC. This codes for CASSTRTSGYEQYF.

The chain links TRBV6-5 to TRBJ1-1; D remains ambiguous. The germline CDR1 and CDR2 sequences are MNHEY and SVGAGI. Trimming removed 2 bases at V and 4 bases at J, with 11 bases between. The CDR3 is made up of 14 amino acids. CDR3 bases: TGTGCCAGCAGTTACCAGGTCCTGGGCACTGAAGCTTTCTTT. Translating gives CASSYQVLGTEAFF.

The sample holds a few counts of this clonotype. The chain uses TRBV6-1 and TRBJ1-6; D possibly corresponds to TRBD1 (5 bases). Trimming removed 7 bases from V and 5 bases from J, with 9 bases in between. The length of the CDR3 is 13 residues. CDR1 is MNHNS and CDR2 is SASEGT in the germline V gene. For the CDR3, the DNA is TGTGCCAGCAACGACAGAAATAATTCACCCCTCCACTTT. It translates to CASNDRNNSPLHF.

This clonotype was recorded a few times. The V gene is TRBV6-2 or TRBV6-3, the J gene TRBJ2-1, with TRBD2 matching 8 bases. The CDR3 sequence is 17 residues long. Germline values: CDR1 MNHEY, CDR2 SVGEGT. After removal of 2 bases from V and 6 bases from J, the junction contained 12 bases not matched to a gene. DNA of the CDR3: TGTGCCAGCAGTTACGTCTTCCCCCGGGGGGGCCGCAATGAGCAGTTCTTC. This codes for CASSYVFPRGGRNEQFF.

This clonotype was counted between two and nine times. The chain combines TRBV9 with TRBJ2-5; D is possibly TRBD1 (5 bases). The CDR3 runs to 13 residues. CDR1 and CDR2 (germline): SGDLS, YYNGEE. Deletions cut 1 base from V and 2 bases from J, with 6 bases between. DNA for the CDR3: TGTGCCAGCAGCGTATCAGGGCAAGAGACCCAGTACTTC. Its translation: CASSVSGQETQYF. Based on the CDR3 plus reference TRBV9 and TRBJ2-5, the full variable domain is DSGVTQTPKHLITATGQRVTLRCSPRSGDLSVYWYQQSLDQGLQFLIQYYNGEERAKGNILERFSAQQFPDLHSELNLSSLELGDSALYFCASSVSGQETQYFGPGTRLLVL.

The rearrangement uses TRBV6-2 or TRBV6-3 and TRBJ2-7; the D call may be TRBD1 or TRBD2 (5 bases each). The CDR3 sequence is 12 residues long. The germline gives CDR1 MNHEY, CDR2 SVGEGT. Trimming cost V 5 bases and J 6 bases, with 11 bases left between them. Here the CDR3 DNA reads TGTGCCAGCAGTCACCAGGGACCCGAGCAGTACTTC. Its protein is CASSHQGPEQYF.

V gene TRBV10-3 combines with J gene TRBJ1-1; 8 positions agree with TRBD1. This CDR3 has 16 amino acids. V trimming: 6 bases; J trimming: 4 bases; junction bases outside the gene matches: 13. Germline-derived CDR1 and CDR2 are ENHRY and SYGVKD. The CDR3 region has the DNA TGTGCCATCAGCCCCACCGGGACAGGCGTCGTCACTGAAGCTTTCTTT. Its protein product is CAISPTGTGVVTEAFF.

Only a few counts were recorded for this clonotype. This chain joins TRBV10-3 and TRBJ2-1, with 16 bases matching TRBD2. The CDR3 contains 15 residues. Trimming took 6 bases from V and 5 from J; bases not matched to a gene: 1. Per the germline V gene, CDR1 is ENHRY and CDR2 is SYGVKD. The CDR3 region has the DNA TGTGCCATCAGAGGGACTAGCGGGAGGGACAATGAGCAGTTCTTC. Protein product: CAIRGTSGRDNEQFF.

The sample holds many counts of this clonotype. The rearrangement uses TRBV7-2 and TRBJ1-2; no definite D call. V was pared by 6 bases and J by 2 bases, with 13 bases between. In germline, CDR1 is SGHTA, CDR2 FQGNSA. This CDR3 is built from 14 residues. This CDR3 reads CASSPLEGNYGYTF. CDR3 sequence (DNA): TGTGCCAGCAGTCCTCTCGAGGGAAACTATGGCTACACCTTC. The variable domain in full, with the rest retrieved from reference TRBV7-2 and TRBJ1-2, is GAGVSQSPSNKVTEKGKDVELRCDPISGHTALYWYRQSLGQGLEFLIYFQGNSAPDKSGLPSDRFSAERTGGSVSTLTIQRTQQEDSAVYLCASSPLEGNYGYTFGSGTRLTVV.